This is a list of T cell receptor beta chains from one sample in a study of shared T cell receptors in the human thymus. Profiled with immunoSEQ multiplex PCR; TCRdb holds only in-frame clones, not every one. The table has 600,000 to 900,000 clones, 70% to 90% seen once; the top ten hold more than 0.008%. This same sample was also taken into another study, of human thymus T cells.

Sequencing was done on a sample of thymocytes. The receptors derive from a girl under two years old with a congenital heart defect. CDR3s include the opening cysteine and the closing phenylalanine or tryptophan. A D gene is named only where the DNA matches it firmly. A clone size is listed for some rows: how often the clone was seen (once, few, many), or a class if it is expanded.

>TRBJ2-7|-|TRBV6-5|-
CASSSPNSSYEQYF
TGTGCCAGCAGTTCCCCTAACAGCTCCTACGAGCAGTACTTC
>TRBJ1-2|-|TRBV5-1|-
CASSPSGQIYGYTF
TGCGCCAGCAGTCCCTCTGGACAGATCTATGGCTACACCTTC
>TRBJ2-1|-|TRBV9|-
CASSPTGGYNEQFF
TGTGCCAGCAGCCCCACTGGAGGGTACAATGAGCAGTTCTTC
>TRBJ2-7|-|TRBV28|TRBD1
CASRARGRGGQYF
TGTGCCAGCAGGGCCAGGGGGCGGGGCGGGCAGTACTTC
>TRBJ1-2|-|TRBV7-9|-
CASRTDDYGYTF
TGTGCCAGCCGGACAGATGACTATGGCTACACCTTC
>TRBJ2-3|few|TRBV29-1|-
CSVEDLVRGSSTDTQYF
TGCAGCGTTGAAGATCTTGTCAGGGGTTCTAGCACAGATACGCAGTATTTT
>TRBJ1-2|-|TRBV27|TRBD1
CASSFARGDGYTF
TGTGCCAGCAGTTTCGCCAGGGGGGATGGCTACACCTTC
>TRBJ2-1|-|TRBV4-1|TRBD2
CASSQASTGALSVLAGGGEQFF
TGCGCCAGCAGCCAAGCTTCGACAGGAGCCCTGAGTGTACTAGCGGGGGGGGGTGAGCAGTTCTTC
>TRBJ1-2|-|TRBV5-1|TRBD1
CASSSLRGHRNYGYTF
TGCGCCAGCAGCTCACTGAGGGGGCATCGGAACTATGGCTACACCTTC
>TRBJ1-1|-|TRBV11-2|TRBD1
CASSLVVGQRSTEAFF
TGTGCCAGCAGCTTAGTGGTGGGACAGCGGAGCACTGAAGCTTTCTTT
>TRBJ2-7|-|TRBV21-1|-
CASRYLTGPRSGFYEQYF
TGTGCCAGCAGATACCTGACCGGCCCTAGAAGTGGTTTTTACGAGCAGTACTTC
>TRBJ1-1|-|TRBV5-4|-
CASSLTSGKGRPLEAFF
TGTGCCAGCAGCTTGACTTCCGGCAAGGGGAGGCCCCTTGAAGCTTTCTTT
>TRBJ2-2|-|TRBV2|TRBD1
CASREGQASNTGELFF
TGTGCCAGCAGGGAAGGACAGGCCTCGAACACCGGGGAGCTGTTTTTT
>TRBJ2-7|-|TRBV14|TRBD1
CASSQEGQPTYEQYF
TGTGCCAGCAGCCAAGAGGGACAGCCTACCTACGAGCAGTACTTC
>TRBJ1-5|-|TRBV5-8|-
CASIRWGPSNQPQHF
TGTGCCAGCATCCGCTGGGGGCCTAGCAATCAGCCCCAGCATTTT
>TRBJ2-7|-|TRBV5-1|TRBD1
CASSPSYRGSSYEQYF
TGCGCCAGCAGCCCGAGCTACAGGGGTAGCTCCTACGAGCAGTACTTC
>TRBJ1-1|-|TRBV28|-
CASSLLGGVVNTEAFF
TGTGCCAGCAGTTTATTAGGGGGAGTTGTGAACACTGAAGCTTTCTTT
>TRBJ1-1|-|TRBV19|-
CASSAGWATEAFF
TGTGCCAGTAGTGCCGGTTGGGCCACTGAAGCTTTCTTT
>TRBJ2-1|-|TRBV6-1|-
CASSDIFGGELPRGPHEQFF
TGTGCCAGCAGTGACATTTTCGGGGGGGAATTGCCAAGGGGGCCCCATGAGCAGTTCTTC
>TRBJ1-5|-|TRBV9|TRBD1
CASSPGAGGNQPQHF
TGTGCCAGCAGCCCAGGGGCAGGGGGGAATCAGCCCCAGCATTTT
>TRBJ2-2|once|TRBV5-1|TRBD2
CASTEGTSGRHYTNTGELFF
TGCGCCAGTACCGAAGGGACTAGCGGGAGGCACTATACGAACACCGGGGAGCTGTTTTTT
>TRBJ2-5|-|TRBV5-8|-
CASSLGQPVGGETQYF
TGTGCCAGCAGCCTGGGACAGCCAGTAGGAGGGGAGACCCAGTACTTC
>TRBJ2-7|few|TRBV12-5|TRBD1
CASGSGTEPYEQYF
TGTGCTAGTGGCTCCGGGACAGAACCTTACGAGCAGTACTTC
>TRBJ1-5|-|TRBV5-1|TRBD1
CASSLGQGSQPQHF
TGCGCCAGCAGCTTGGGACAGGGTAGTCAGCCCCAGCATTTT
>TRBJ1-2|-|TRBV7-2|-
CASSPRTDDGYTF
TGTGCCAGCAGCCCCCGGACAGACGATGGCTACACCTTC
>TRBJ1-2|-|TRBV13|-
CASSLGRGADGYTF
TGTGCCAGCAGCTTAGGACGGGGGGCGGATGGCTACACCTTC
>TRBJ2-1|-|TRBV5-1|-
CASSPTRVFEQFF
TGCGCCAGCAGCCCGACTAGGGTCTTTGAGCAGTTCTTC
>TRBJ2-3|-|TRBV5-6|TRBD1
CASSPGQAAGSTDTQYF
TGTGCCAGCAGTCCCGGACAGGCCGCTGGGAGCACAGATACGCAGTATTTT
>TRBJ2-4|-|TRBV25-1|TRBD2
CASSEYSGSGAKNIQYF
TGTGCCAGCAGTGAATATAGCGGTAGCGGGGCCAAAAACATTCAGTACTTC
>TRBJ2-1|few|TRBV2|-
CASQPGLALDSYNEQFF
TGTGCCAGTCAGCCGGGGCTAGCGCTCGACTCCTACAATGAGCAGTTCTTC
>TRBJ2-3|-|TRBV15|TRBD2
CATSRVGTSGGGPTCTDTQYF
TGTGCCACCAGCAGAGTGGGGACTAGCGGGGGGGGACCAACCTGCACAGATACGCAGTATTTT
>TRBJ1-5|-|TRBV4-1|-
CASSQDSRNQPQHF
TGCGCCAGCAGCCAAGATTCGCGAAATCAGCCCCAGCATTTT
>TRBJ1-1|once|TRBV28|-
CASPDSLNTEAFF
TGTGCCAGCCCCGACAGTTTGAACACTGAAGCTTTCTTT
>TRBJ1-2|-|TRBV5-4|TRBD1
CASSLTGSGYTF
TGTGCCAGCAGCCTGACAGGGAGCGGCTACACCTTC
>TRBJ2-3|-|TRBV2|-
CASSEGRVVFPDTQYF
TGTGCCAGCAGTGAAGGACGGGTCGTCTTCCCAGATACGCAGTATTTT
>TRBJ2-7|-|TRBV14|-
CASSQAWSGPGALSYEQYF
TGTGCCAGCAGCCAAGCTTGGTCGGGGCCAGGGGCTCTCTCCTACGAGCAGTACTTC
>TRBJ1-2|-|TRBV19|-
CASSTQGFHGYTF
TGTGCCAGTAGTACACAGGGTTTCCATGGCTACACCTTC
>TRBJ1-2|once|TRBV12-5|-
CASGLWRDGNYGYTF
TGTGCTAGTGGTTTGTGGCGGGACGGTAACTATGGCTACACCTTC
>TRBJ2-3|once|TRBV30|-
CAWSGIKEGGSSAQYF
TGTGCCTGGAGTGGAATTAAGGAAGGGGGTAGTAGCGCCCAGTATTTT
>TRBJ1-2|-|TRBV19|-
CASSILDSRGYTF
TGTGCCAGTAGTATATTGGACAGTCGGGGCTACACCTTC
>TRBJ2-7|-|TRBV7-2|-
CASSSPPRTDNEQYF
TGTGCCAGCAGCTCCCCCCCGCGGACAGACAACGAGCAGTACTTC
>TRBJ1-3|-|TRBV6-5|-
CASSYGSPSSGNTIYF
TGTGCCAGCAGTTATGGGAGCCCGAGCTCTGGAAACACCATATATTTT
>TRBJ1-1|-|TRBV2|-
CASSPKLSRTVNTEAFF
TGTGCCAGCAGTCCAAAGCTTTCTCGGACAGTGAACACTGAAGCTTTCTTT
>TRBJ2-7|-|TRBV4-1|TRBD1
CASSQTPGTGGYEQYF
TGCGCCAGCAGCCAAACTCCAGGGACAGGGGGCTACGAGCAGTACTTC
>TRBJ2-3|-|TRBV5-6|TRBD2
CASSSLAGRVTDTQYF
TGTGCCAGCAGCTCGCTAGCGGGGAGGGTCACAGATACGCAGTATTTT